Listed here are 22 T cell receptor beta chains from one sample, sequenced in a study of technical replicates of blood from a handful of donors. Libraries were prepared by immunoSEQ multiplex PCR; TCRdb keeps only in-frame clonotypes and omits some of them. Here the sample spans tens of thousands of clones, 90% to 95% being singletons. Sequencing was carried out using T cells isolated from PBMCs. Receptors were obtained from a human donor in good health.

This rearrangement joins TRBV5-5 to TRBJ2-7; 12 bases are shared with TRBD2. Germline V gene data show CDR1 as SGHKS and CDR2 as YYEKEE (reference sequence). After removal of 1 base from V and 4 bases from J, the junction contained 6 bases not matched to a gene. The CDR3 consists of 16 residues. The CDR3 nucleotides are TGTGCCAGCAGCTTGTTCCTAGCGGGAGGGCCGTACGAGCAGTACTTC. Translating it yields CASSLFLAGGPYEQYF.

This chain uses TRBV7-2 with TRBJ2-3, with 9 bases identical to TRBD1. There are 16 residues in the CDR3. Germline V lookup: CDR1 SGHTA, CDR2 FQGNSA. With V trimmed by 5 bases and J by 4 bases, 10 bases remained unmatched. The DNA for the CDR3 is TGTGCCAGCAGCCCTTATTCCGGGACAGGGTCAGATACGCAGTATTTT. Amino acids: CASSPYSGTGSDTQYF.

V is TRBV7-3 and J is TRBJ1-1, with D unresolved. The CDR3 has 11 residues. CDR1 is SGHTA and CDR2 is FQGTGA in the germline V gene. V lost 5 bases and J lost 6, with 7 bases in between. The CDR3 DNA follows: TGTGCCAGCAGCCCACTGTCTGAAGCTTTCTTT. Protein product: CASSPLSEAFF.

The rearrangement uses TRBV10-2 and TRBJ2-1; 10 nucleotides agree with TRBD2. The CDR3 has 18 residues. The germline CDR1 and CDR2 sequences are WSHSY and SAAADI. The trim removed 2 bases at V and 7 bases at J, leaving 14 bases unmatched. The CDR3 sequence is CASSEPTRTSGDENEQFF. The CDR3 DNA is TGCGCCAGCAGTGAGCCGACCAGGACTAGCGGAGATGAGAATGAGCAGTTCTTC.

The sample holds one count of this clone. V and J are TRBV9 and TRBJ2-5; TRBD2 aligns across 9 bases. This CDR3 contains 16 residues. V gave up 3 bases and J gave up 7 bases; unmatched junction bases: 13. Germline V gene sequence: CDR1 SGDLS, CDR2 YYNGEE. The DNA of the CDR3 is TGTGCCAGCAGCGGGGGGCCCTCTAGCGGGAAGCCGACCCAGTACTTC. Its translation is CASSGGPSSGKPTQYF.

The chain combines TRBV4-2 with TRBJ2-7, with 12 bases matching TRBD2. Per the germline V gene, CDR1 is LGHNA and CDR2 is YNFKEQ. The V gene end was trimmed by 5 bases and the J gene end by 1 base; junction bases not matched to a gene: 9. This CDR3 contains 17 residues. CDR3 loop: CASSLGLAGLVSYEQYF. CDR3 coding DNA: TGTGCCAGCAGCTTAGGACTAGCGGGATTAGTTTCCTACGAGCAGTACTTC.

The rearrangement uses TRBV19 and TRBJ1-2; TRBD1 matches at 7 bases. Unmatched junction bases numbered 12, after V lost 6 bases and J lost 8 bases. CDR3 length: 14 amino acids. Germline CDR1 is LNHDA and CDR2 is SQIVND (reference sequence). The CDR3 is CASREQGRFDGYTF. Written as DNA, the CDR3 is TGTGCCAGTAGGGAACAGGGGCGCTTTGACGGCTACACCTTC. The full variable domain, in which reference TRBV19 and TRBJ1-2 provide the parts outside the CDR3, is DGGITQSPKYLFRKEGQNVTLSCEQNLNHDAMYWYRQDPGQGLRLIYYSQIVNDFQKGDIAEGYSVSREKKESFPLTVTSAQKNPTAFYLCASREQGRFDGYTFGSGTRLTVV.

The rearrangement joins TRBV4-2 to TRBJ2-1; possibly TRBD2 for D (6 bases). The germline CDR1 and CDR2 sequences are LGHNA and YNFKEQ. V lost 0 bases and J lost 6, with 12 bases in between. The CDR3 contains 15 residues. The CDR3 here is CASSQEGTGVNEQFF. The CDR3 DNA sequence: TGTGCCAGCAGCCAAGAAGGTACGGGGGTCAATGAGCAGTTCTTC.

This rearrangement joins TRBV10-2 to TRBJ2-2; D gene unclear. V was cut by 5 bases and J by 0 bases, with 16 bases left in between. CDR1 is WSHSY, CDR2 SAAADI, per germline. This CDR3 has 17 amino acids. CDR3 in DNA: TGCGCCAGCAGTCCACCCACTTCCGGGTCGAACACCGGGGAGCTGTTTTTT. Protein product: CASSPPTSGSNTGELFF.

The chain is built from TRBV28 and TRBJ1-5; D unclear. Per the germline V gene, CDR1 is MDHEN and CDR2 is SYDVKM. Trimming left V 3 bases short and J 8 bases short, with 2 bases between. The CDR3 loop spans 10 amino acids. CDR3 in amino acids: CASSFKPQHF. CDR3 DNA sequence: TGTGCCAGCAGTTTCAAGCCCCAGCATTTT.

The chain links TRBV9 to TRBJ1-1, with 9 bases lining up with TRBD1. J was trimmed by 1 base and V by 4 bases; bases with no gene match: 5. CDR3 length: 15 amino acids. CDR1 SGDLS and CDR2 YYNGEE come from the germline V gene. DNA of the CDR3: TGTGCCAGCAGCCCGGGACAGGGTCGGAACACTGAAGCTTTCTTT. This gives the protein CASSPGQGRNTEAFF.

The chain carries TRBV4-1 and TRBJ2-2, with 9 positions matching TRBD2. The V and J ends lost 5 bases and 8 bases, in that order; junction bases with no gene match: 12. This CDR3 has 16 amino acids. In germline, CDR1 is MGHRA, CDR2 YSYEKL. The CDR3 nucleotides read TGCGCCAGCAGCTCGACTAGCGGAAAAACGGGGGGGGAGCTGTTTTTT. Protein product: CASSSTSGKTGGELFF.

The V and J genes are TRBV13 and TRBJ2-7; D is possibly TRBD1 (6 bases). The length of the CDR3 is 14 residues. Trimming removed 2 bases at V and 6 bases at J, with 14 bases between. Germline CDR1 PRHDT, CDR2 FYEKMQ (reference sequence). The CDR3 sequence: CASSLWGRNIEQYF. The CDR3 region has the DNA TGTGCCAGCAGCTTATGGGGGCGGAACATCGAGCAGTACTTC.

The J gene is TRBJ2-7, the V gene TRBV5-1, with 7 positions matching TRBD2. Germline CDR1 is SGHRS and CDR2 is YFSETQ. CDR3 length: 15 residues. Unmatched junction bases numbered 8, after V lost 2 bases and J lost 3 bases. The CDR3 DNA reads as TGCGCCAGCAGCTTTAGCGGACTAGAGCACTACGAGCAGTACTTC. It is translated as CASSFSGLEHYEQYF. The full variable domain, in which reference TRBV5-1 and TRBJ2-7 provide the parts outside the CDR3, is KAGVTQTPRYLIKTRGQQVTLSCSPISGHRSVSWYQQTPGQGLQFLFEYFSETQRNKGNFPGRFSGRQFSNSRSEMNVSTLELGDSALYLCASSFSGLEHYEQYFGPGTRLTVT.

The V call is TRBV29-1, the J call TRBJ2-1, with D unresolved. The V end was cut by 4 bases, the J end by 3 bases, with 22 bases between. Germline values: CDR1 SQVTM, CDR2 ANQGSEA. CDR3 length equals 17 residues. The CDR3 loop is CSVVGLPEQRFYNEQFF. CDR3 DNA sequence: TGCAGCGTTGTAGGCCTGCCGGAGCAAAGATTCTACAATGAGCAGTTCTTC.

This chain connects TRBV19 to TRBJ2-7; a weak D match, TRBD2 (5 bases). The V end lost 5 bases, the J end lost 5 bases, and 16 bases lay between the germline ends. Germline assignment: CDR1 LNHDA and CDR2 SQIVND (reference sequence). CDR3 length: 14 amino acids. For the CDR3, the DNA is TGTGCCAGTAGTTTCCGGGGTTCGGGTGACGAGCAGTACTTC. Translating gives CASSFRGSGDEQYF.

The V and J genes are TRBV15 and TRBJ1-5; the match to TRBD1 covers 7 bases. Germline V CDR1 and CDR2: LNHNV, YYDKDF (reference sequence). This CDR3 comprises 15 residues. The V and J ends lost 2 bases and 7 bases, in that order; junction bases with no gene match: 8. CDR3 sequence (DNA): TGTGCCACCAGCAGAACAGGGGTTTTTATCCAGCCCCAGCATTTT. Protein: CATSRTGVFIQPQHF.

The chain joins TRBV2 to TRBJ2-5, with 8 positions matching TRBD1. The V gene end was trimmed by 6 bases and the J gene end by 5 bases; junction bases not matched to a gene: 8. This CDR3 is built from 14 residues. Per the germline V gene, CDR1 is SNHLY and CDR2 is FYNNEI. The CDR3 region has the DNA TGTGCCAGCAGCGTCCGACAGGGGTGGGAGACCCAGTACTTC. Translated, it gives CASSVRQGWETQYF.

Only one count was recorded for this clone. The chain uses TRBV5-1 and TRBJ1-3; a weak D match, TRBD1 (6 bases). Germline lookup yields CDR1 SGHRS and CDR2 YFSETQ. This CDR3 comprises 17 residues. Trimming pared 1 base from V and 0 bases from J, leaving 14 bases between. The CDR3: CASSLKAGENSGNTIYF. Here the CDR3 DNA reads TGCGCCAGCAGCTTGAAGGCAGGGGAAAACTCTGGAAACACCATATATTTT.

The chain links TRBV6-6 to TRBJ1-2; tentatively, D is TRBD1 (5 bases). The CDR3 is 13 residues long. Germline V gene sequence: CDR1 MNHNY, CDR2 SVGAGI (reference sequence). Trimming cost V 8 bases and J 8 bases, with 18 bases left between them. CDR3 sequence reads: CASSRWGGRGYTF. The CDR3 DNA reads TGTGCCAGCTCCCGATGGGGGGGGAGGGGCTACACCTTC.

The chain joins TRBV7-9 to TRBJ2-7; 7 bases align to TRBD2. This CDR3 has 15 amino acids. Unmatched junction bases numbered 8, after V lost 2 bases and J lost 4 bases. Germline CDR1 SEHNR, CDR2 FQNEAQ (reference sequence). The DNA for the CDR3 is TGTGCCAGCAGCTTAACCGGGGCGGGGGAGTACGAGCAGTACTTC. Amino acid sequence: CASSLTGAGEYEQYF.

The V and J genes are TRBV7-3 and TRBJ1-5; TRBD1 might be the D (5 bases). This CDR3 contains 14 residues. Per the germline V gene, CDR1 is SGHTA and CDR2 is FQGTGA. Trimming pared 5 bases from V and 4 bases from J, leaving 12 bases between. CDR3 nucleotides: TGTGCCAGCAGCAAAGGGGCGGGAAATCAGCCCCAGCATTTT. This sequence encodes CASSKGAGNQPQHF.